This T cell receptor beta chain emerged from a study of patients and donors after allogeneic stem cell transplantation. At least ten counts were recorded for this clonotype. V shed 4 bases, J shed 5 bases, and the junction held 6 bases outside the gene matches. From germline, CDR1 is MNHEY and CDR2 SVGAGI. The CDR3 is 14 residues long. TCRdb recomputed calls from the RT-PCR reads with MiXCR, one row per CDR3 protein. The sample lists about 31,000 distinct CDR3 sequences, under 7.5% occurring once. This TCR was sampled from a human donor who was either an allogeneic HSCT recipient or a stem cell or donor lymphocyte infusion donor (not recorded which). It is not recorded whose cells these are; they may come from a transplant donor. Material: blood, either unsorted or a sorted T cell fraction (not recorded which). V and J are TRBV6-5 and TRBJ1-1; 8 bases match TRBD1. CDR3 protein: CASSWDRLLTEAFF. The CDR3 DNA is TGTGCCAGCAGTTGGGACAGGTTGTTGACTGAAGCTTTCTTT.